What follows are 2 T cell receptor beta chains derived from one specimen sequenced in a study of beta chain features in type 1 diabetes. Investigators reverse transcribed all isolated RNA, so they sequenced expressed TCRB transcripts. Sequencing was performed with immunoSEQ multiplex PCR; in TCRdb, only in-frame clones are kept and a portion is missing. Of about 340,000 clones in the sample, 8% were seen once. Sequencing was carried out using central memory CD4+ T cells from blood. All receptors come from a woman younger than 35 in good health.

The genes are TRBV7-2 and TRBJ1-2, with 8 bases identical to TRBD1. The CDR3 length is 16 residues. Germline V gene lookup returns CDR1 SGHTA and CDR2 FQGNSA. Unmatched junction bases numbered 8, after V lost 5 bases and J lost 0 bases. The CDR3 sequence: CASSPGQALANYGYTF. The CDR3 nucleotides read TGTGCCAGCAGCCCGGGACAGGCCTTAGCTAACTATGGCTACACCTTC.

There are a few counts of this clone. J is TRBJ1-2 and V is TRBV28; tentatively, D is TRBD1 (6 bases). Germline CDR1 and CDR2: MDHEN and SYDVKM. Trimming removed 5 bases from V and 5 bases from J, with 12 bases in between. The CDR3 loop spans 13 amino acids. The CDR3 here is CASSQQGSYGYTF. As DNA, the CDR3 is TGTGCCAGCAGTCAACAGGGATCTTATGGCTACACCTTC.